This T cell receptor beta chain came from a study of cytomegalovirus exposure and HLA in healthy donors. Study observations and caveats: Researchers had no immune exposure information except CMV serostatus available. TCR beta sequences numbering roughly 16,000 were associated with HLA alleles at 0.05 false discovery rate in a later analysis.

Trimming at V came to 2 bases and at J to 0 bases, leaving 4 bases not matched to a gene. The CDR3 has 15 residues. From germline, CDR1 is SGHRS and CDR2 YFSETQ. Concerning this clone itself: What it binds is unknown.

PCR primers comprised 60 Vbeta and 13 Jbeta primers. Profiled with immunoSEQ multiplex PCR; TCRdb holds only in-frame clones, not every one. The sample consists of 90,000 to 100,000 clones, 75% to 85% of them appearing once. The V call is TRBV5-1, the J call TRBJ2-7, with TRBD1 identical over 8 bases. This sequence originates from a woman between 35 and 50 years old in good health and CMV-seronegative. Specimen: PBMCs. The CDR3 is CASSFSDRVSYEQYF. CDR3 DNA: TGCGCCAGCAGCTTCTCGGACAGGGTCTCCTACGAGCAGTACTTC.